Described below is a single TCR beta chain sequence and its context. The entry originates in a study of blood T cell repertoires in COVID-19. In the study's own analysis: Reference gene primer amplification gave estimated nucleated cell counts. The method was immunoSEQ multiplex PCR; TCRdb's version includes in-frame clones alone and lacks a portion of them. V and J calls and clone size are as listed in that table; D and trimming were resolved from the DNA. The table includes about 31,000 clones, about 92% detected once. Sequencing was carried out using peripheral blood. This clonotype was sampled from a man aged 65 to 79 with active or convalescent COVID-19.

This CDR3 reads CAWTGAGTGGNGYTF. The CDR3 region has the DNA TGTGCCTGGACCGGAGCCGGGACAGGGGGAAATGGCTACACCTTC. The V and J genes are TRBV30 and TRBJ1-2; the match to TRBD1 covers 11 bases. This CDR3 has 15 residues. With 4 bases clipped from V and 6 bases from J, the junction kept 10 bases outside the gene matches. In germline, CDR1 is GTSNPN, CDR2 SVGIG (reference sequence).